This entry lists 18 T cell receptor beta chains sequenced from one sample in a study of blood T cell dynamics during melanoma immunotherapy. Only in-frame clones appear in the TCRdb table, and some are missing; sequencing was by immunoSEQ multiplex PCR. Counted here are some 13,000 clones, 85% to 90% occurring once; the ten biggest clones make up 4.4%. The time point is: pre-treatment baseline. This specimen was blood, taken from a patient treated with checkpoint blockade. The receptors stem from a human donor with melanoma.

The chain recombines TRBV5-1 with TRBJ2-3, with a possible D match to TRBD1 (6 bases). The CDR3 runs to 17 residues. With 1 base removed from V and 10 bases from J, the gap between germline ends came to 25 bases. From germline, CDR1 is SGHRS and CDR2 YFSETQ. As DNA, the CDR3 is TGCGCCAGCAGCTTGAATTATGGGGCAGGGGCACAAGGCGCGCAGTATTTT. Protein sequence: CASSLNYGAGAQGAQYF.

This clone was observed a handful of times. V is TRBV19 and J is TRBJ1-4; D uncertain. Between the trimmed V and J ends, which lost 5 bases and 11 bases, there was a span of 21 bases. Germline lookup yields CDR1 LNHDA and CDR2 SQIVND (reference sequence). The CDR3 has 15 residues. The CDR3 DNA reads as TGTGCCAGTAGTGTACCCGCTGCGAGTGTTGGGAAACTGTTTTTT. The encoded protein is CASSVPAASVGKLFF. Complete variable domain (other parts from reference TRBV19 and TRBJ1-4): DGGITQSPKYLFRKEGQNVTLSCEQNLNHDAMYWYRQDPGQGLRLIYYSQIVNDFQKGDIAEGYSVSREKKESFPLTVTSAQKNPTAFYLCASSVPAASVGKLFFGSGTQLSVL.

The chain couples TRBV6-1 to TRBJ2-1; TRBD1 matches at 12 bases. Looked up from germline, CDR1 is MNHNS and CDR2 is SASEGT. CDR3 length: 14 amino acids. J gave up 7 bases and V 6 bases, and 4 bases lay outside the gene matches. The CDR3 here is CASRVGQGANEQFF. The CDR3 coding sequence is TGTGCCAGCAGAGTGGGACAGGGGGCAAATGAGCAGTTCTTC.

The chain recombines TRBV19 with TRBJ2-5, with D possibly called TRBD1 or TRBD2 (5 bases each). CDR3 length: 14 residues. CDR1 LNHDA and CDR2 SQIVND come from the germline V gene (reference sequence). Trimming stripped 6 bases from V and 5 bases from J, with 16 bases between. The CDR3 here is CASRDPGSGETQYF. CDR3 sequence (DNA): TGTGCCAGTAGGGACCCAGGGTCGGGGGAGACCCAGTACTTC.

In its sample, this clone was seen once. The V gene is TRBV4-1, the J gene TRBJ1-2, with D uncertain. There are 15 residues in the CDR3. Germline assignment: CDR1 MGHRA and CDR2 YSYEKL. V lost 0 bases, J lost 5 bases, and 13 bases lay in between. The CDR3 sequence: CASSQDYPQPYGYTF. The CDR3 DNA reads TGCGCCAGCAGCCAAGATTATCCACAACCTTATGGCTACACCTTC.

This clone was found a few times. This chain connects TRBV2 to TRBJ1-5; TRBD1 matches at 9 bases. Germline-derived CDR1 and CDR2 are SNHLY and FYNNEI. The CDR3 extends over 14 amino acids. The V gene end was trimmed by 6 bases and the J gene end by 3 bases; junction bases not matched to a gene: 3. CDR3 protein: CASSGTGNNQPQHF. The CDR3 region has the DNA TGTGCCAGCAGCGGGACAGGGAACAATCAGCCCCAGCATTTT.

The table lists this clone with a count of one. This sequence joins TRBV27 and TRBJ2-1; the match to TRBD2 covers 9 bases. J lost 6 bases, V lost 5 bases, and 8 bases had no gene match. Germline assignment: CDR1 MNHEY and CDR2 SMNVEV (reference sequence). CDR3 length equals 15 residues. CDR3 in DNA: TGTGCCAGCAGTCCCCCGGGACTAGCAATCAATGAGCAGTTCTTC. Protein: CASSPPGLAINEQFF.

V and J are TRBV6-1 and TRBJ1-3, with D unresolved. The CDR3 loop spans 14 amino acids. Trimming pared 6 bases from V and 0 bases from J, leaving 9 bases between. Germline assignment: CDR1 MNHNS and CDR2 SASEGT. CDR3 nucleotides: TGTGCCAGCAGCCCGAGGAGCTCTGGAAACACCATATATTTT. Translated, it gives CASSPRSSGNTIYF.

V and J are TRBV5-6 and TRBJ2-7, with D possibly being TRBD2 (5 bases). Germline V gene data show CDR1 as SGHDT and CDR2 as YYEEEE. This CDR3 has 16 amino acids. Trimming removed 0 bases from V and 1 base from J, with 14 bases in between. DNA of the CDR3: TGTGCCAGCAGCTTGGCTGGACTCCAAGATTCCTACGAGCAGTACTTC. It encodes CASSLAGLQDSYEQYF.

The count of this clone is one. V and J are TRBV7-9 and TRBJ1-2; no firm D call. Trimming stripped 5 bases from V and 6 bases from J, with 19 bases between. Germline V gene sequence: CDR1 SEHNR, CDR2 FQNEAQ (reference sequence). The CDR3 is 15 residues long. CDR3 residues: CASSLSLFSGDGYTF. The CDR3 region has the DNA TGTGCCAGCAGCCTATCACTCTTTTCTGGCGATGGCTACACCTTC. Full variable domain (rest looked up from reference TRBV7-9 and TRBJ1-2): DTGVSQNPRHKITKRGQNVTFRCDPISEHNRLYWYRQTLGQGPEFLTYFQNEAQLEKSRLLSDRFSAERPKGSFSTLEIQRTEQGDSAMYLCASSLSLFSGDGYTFGSGTRLTVV.

J is TRBJ1-1 and V is TRBV7-6; 7 bases fit TRBD1. Losses at the gene ends were 4 bases for V and 6 bases for J; bases not matched to a gene: 5. Germline CDR1 reads SGHVS; CDR2 reads FNYEAQ. The CDR3 covers 13 residues. The CDR3 DNA sequence: TGTGCCAGCAGCTACAGGGGTAGGGCTGAAGCTTTCTTT. Amino acids: CASSYRGRAEAFF.

This clone was counted a few times. V and J are TRBV10-3 and TRBJ1-6; maybe TRBD1 (5 bases). The ends were cut back, 5 bases at V and 6 bases at J, with 11 bases in the middle. There are 14 residues in the CDR3. From germline, CDR1 is ENHRY and CDR2 SYGVKD. The DNA of the CDR3 is TGTGCCATCAGTCCCGGGACTCCTAATTCACCCCTCCACTTT. Its translation is CAISPGTPNSPLHF.

The count of this clone is one. V and J are TRBV30 and TRBJ2-1; TRBD1 agrees at 7 bases. The CDR3 runs 12 residues. Germline-derived CDR1 and CDR2 are GTSNPN and SVGIG (reference sequence). V was pared by 8 bases and J by 6 bases, with 7 bases of the junction left unmatched. The chain's CDR3 is CARTDRVNEQFF. DNA for the CDR3: TGTGCCAGAACCGACAGGGTCAATGAGCAGTTCTTC.

J is TRBJ1-2 and V is TRBV20-1; weak D call: TRBD1 (6 bases). The CDR3 runs 11 residues. Germline assignment: CDR1 DFQATT and CDR2 SNEGSKA (reference sequence). Trimming took off 6 bases at V and 4 bases at J, with 9 bases between the two ends. The CDR3 is CSARGGYGYTF. The CDR3 DNA reads as TGCAGTGCCAGGGGCGGCTATGGCTACACCTTC.

The V gene is TRBV11-2, the J gene TRBJ1-1, with 9 nucleotides matching TRBD1. CDR3 length equals 16 residues. Germline trimming cut 4 bases from V and 0 bases from J; bases unmatched to any gene: 6. Germline V gives CDR1 SGHAT, CDR2 FQNNGV. CDR3 region: CASSSRDRDLNTEAFF. CDR3 bases: TGTGCCAGCAGCTCCCGGGACAGGGATTTGAACACTGAAGCTTTCTTT.

The genes are TRBV5-1 and TRBJ2-3, with TRBD2 identical over 10 bases. After removal of 4 bases from V and 2 bases from J, the junction contained 4 bases not matched to a gene. From germline, CDR1 is SGHRS and CDR2 YFSETQ. The CDR3 is made up of 15 amino acids. CDR3 amino acids: CASSGTSDPTDTQYF. CDR3 nucleotides: TGCGCCAGCAGCGGGACTAGCGATCCCACAGATACGCAGTATTTT.

V usage is TRBV27 and J usage is TRBJ2-7; no firm D call. CDR3 length equals 14 residues. The V and J ends lost 6 bases and 0 bases respectively, with 12 bases between them. Germline-derived CDR1 and CDR2 are MNHEY and SMNVEV (reference sequence). CDR3 nucleotides: TGTGCCAGCAGAAGGACCGCTAGCTCCTACGAGCAGTACTTC. Amino acid sequence: CASRRTASSYEQYF.

The rearrangement links TRBV5-6 to TRBJ1-6; TRBD1 agrees at 8 bases. The CDR3 contains 15 residues. CDR1 is SGHDT, CDR2 YYEEEE, per germline. The ends lost 0 bases at V and 7 bases at J; junction bases unmatched: 3. This chain's CDR3 is CASSLGRGQNSPLHF. CDR3 bases: TGTGCCAGCAGCTTGGGCAGGGGGCAGAATTCACCCCTCCACTTT.